The rows below give T cell receptor beta chains drawn from one sample of a study of T cell responses to AZD1222 COVID-19 vaccine. Profiling relied on immunoSEQ multiplex PCR, and the TCRdb table lists in-frame clones only, not all of them. Of about 110,000 clones detected, about 92% appear once; the ten largest clones hold 6.5% to 10%. The sequenced sample was peripheral blood, obtained 28 days after the second AZD1222 dose. The receptor source for this set is an adult who received the AZD1222 COVID-19 vaccine. Each CDR3 is given with its conserved first and last residue. The order of the fields is D gene, V gene, clone size, J gene, CDR3 protein, CDR3 DNA. A D gene is named only where the DNA matches it firmly. A row's size may be missing; if present it is once, few, many or a size class.

TRBD2	TRBV5-1	.	TRBJ2-3	CASSPGTSFTDTQYF	TGCGCCAGCAGCCCGGGGACTAGCTTCACAGATACGCAGTATTTT
.	TRBV6-2/TRBV6-3	.	TRBJ1-2	CASSYDYGEHTF	TGTGCCAGCAGTTACGATTACGGGGAGCACACCTTC
.	TRBV19	.	TRBJ2-1	CASSVRHYNNEQFF	TGTGCCAGTAGTGTCAGACACTACAACAATGAGCAGTTCTTC
.	TRBV7-2	.	TRBJ1-1	CASSRSTEAFF	TGTGCCAGCAGCCGGAGTACTGAAGCTTTCTTT
.	TRBV5-8	.	TRBJ1-6	CASSLVFGTNSPLHF	TGTGCCAGCAGCTTGGTGTTCGGGACGAATTCACCCCTCCACTTT
.	TRBV10-3	once	TRBJ1-6	CAIRPQGRDNSPLHF	TGTGCCATCAGGCCACAGGGACGGGATAATTCACCCCTCCACTTT
TRBD1	TRBV19	few	TRBJ2-7	CASTRTGTTYEQYF	TGTGCCAGTACCAGGACAGGGACCACCTACGAGCAGTACTTC
TRBD1	TRBV18	.	TRBJ2-7	CASSPPQAGTGSYEQYF	TGTGCCAGCTCACCACCGCAGGCCGGGACAGGTTCCTACGAGCAGTACTTC
.	TRBV14	.	TRBJ1-6	CASSQNSDSPLHF	TGTGCCAGCAGCCAGAATTCCGATTCACCCCTCCACTTT
.	TRBV7-9	.	TRBJ1-6	CASSFGVDSSPLHF	TGTGCCAGCAGCTTTGGGGTGGACAGTTCACCCCTCCACTTT
.	TRBV5-1	.	TRBJ2-3	CASSLLTDTQYF	TGCGCCAGCAGCTTGTTAACGGATACGCAGTATTTT
TRBD1	TRBV7-6	.	TRBJ2-7	CASSRGQGYEQYF	TGTGCCAGCAGCCGCGGACAGGGCTACGAGCAGTACTTC
TRBD1	TRBV7-9	.	TRBJ2-7	CASSPLVQGAAYEQYF	TGTGCCAGCAGCCCATTAGTTCAGGGGGCAGCGTACGAGCAGTACTTC
.	TRBV19	.	TRBJ2-3	CASSMLGGGDTQYF	TGTGCCAGTAGTATGTTAGGCGGAGGGGATACGCAGTATTTT
TRBD1	TRBV6-1	.	TRBJ1-2	CASSEADRAGYGYTF	TGTGCCAGCAGTGAAGCGGACAGGGCGGGCTATGGCTACACCTTC
.	TRBV6-6	.	TRBJ1-3	CASSNRVSGNTIYF	TGTGCCAGCAGTAACAGGGTCTCTGGAAACACCATATATTTT
.	TRBV9	.	TRBJ1-1	CASNDGQGNTEAFF	TGTGCCAGCAACGATGGCCAGGGGAACACTGAAGCTTTCTTT
TRBD2	TRBV7-3	few	TRBJ2-3	CASSLYPIGGLADSDTQYF	TGTGCCAGCAGCTTATACCCAATCGGGGGACTAGCAGATTCAGATACGCAGTATTTT
.	TRBV6-1	.	TRBJ2-6	CAIYSGANVLTF	TGTGCCATTTACTCTGGGGCCAACGTCCTGACTTTC
.	TRBV19	.	TRBJ2-3	CASSTLGGRVTDTQYF	TGTGCCAGTAGTACGCTAGGGGGTCGTGTTACAGATACGCAGTATTTT
.	TRBV4-3	.	TRBJ2-1	CASSQDPMGSSYNEQFF	TGCGCCAGCAGCCAAGATCCCATGGGTAGCTCCTACAATGAGCAGTTCTTC
TRBD2	TRBV9	.	TRBJ2-5	CASSVQTSGGATQETQYF	TGTGCCAGCAGCGTACAGACTAGCGGGGGGGCGACACAAGAGACCCAGTACTTC
TRBD2	TRBV9	.	TRBJ2-5	CASSVESAGGTETQYF	TGTGCCAGCAGCGTAGAGTCGGCGGGGGGTACAGAGACCCAGTACTTC
.	TRBV7-2	few	TRBJ1-5	CASSLGGRDYQPQHF	TGTGCCAGCAGCTTAGGGGGCAGGGACTATCAGCCCCAGCATTTT
.	TRBV28	few	TRBJ2-7	CASPTQLNLYEQYF	TGTGCCAGCCCCACCCAGCTCAATCTTTACGAGCAGTACTTC
TRBD2	TRBV6-4	.	TRBJ2-3	CASSLSGGATDTQYF	TGTGCCAGCAGCCTTAGCGGGGGGGCGACAGATACGCAGTATTTT
.	TRBV5-8	.	TRBJ1-5	CASSREDLGSNQPQHF	TGTGCCAGCAGCCGGGAGGATTTGGGTAGCAATCAGCCCCAGCATTTT
.	TRBV7-2	.	TRBJ2-4	CASSLEGAAKNIQYF	TGTGCCAGCAGCTTAGAGGGTGCGGCCAAAAACATTCAGTACTTC
.	TRBV7-2	.	TRBJ1-5	CASSFFGLDQPQHF	TGTGCCAGCAGCTTCTTCGGATTGGATCAGCCCCAGCATTTT
.	TRBV5-3	.	TRBJ1-6	CARTCRPPLHF	TGTGCCAGAACCTGTAGGCCGCCCCTCCACTTT
.	TRBV21-1	.	TRBJ1-5	CASSKGGKLPYSNQPQHF	TGTGCCAGCAGCAAAGGGGGTAAACTCCCATATAGCAATCAGCCCCAGCATTTT
.	TRBV15	.	TRBJ1-1	CATSRAQLGYTEAFF	TGTGCCACCAGCAGAGCTCAATTGGGGTACACTGAAGCTTTCTTT
.	TRBV7-8	.	TRBJ1-5	CASSSAGLAGNQPQHF	TGTGCCAGCAGCTCGGCGGGTTTAGCGGGCAATCAGCCCCAGCATTTT
.	TRBV19	.	TRBJ2-7	CASSNTAYEQYF	TGTGCCAGTAGTAACACGGCCTACGAGCAGTACTTC
.	TRBV3-1/TRBV3-2	.	TRBJ2-5	CASSQQETQYF	TGTGCCAGCAGCCAACAAGAGACCCAGTACTTC
.	TRBV7-2	.	TRBJ2-5	CASSLGRRLNQETQYF	TGTGCCAGCAGCTTAGGACGCAGGCTGAACCAAGAGACCCAGTACTTC
TRBD1	TRBV4-3	.	TRBJ1-2	CASSQVGAGTDYGYTF	TGCGCCAGCAGCCAAGTCGGTGCTGGGACAGACTATGGCTACACCTTC
.	TRBV19	once	TRBJ1-1	CASSVQVNTEAFF	TGTGCCAGTAGTGTACAGGTGAACACTGAAGCTTTCTTT
.	TRBV14	.	TRBJ2-2	CASSRELGRRGSNTGELFF	TGTGCCAGCAGCCGCGAATTAGGACGTCGCGGTTCGAACACCGGGGAGCTGTTTTTT
TRBD2	TRBV30	.	TRBJ2-7	CACSGGYPYEQYF	TGTGCCTGTTCGGGGGGGTACCCCTACGAGCAGTACTTC
.	TRBV4-1	.	TRBJ2-2	CASSPGPSTGELFF	TGCGCCAGCAGCCCGGGACCGTCCACCGGGGAGCTGTTTTTT